The clone carrying this T cell receptor beta chain was counted between two and nine times. These data are taken from a study of blood T cell repertoires in COVID-19. Across the whole study: Samples of COVID-19 (acute and convalescent) were obtained from the United States, Italy and Spain. The analysed material was cDNA or gDNA that came from T cells, B-cell-depleted T cells, or PBMCs.

Trimming removed 8 bases at V and 2 bases at J, with 10 bases between. The CDR3 loop spans 13 amino acids. Source study methods: Reference gene primer amplification gave estimated nucleated cell counts. Profiled with immunoSEQ multiplex PCR; TCRdb holds only in-frame clones, not every one. D and trimming were read from the DNA, whereas the V and J calls and clone size are those reported in that table. The sample records 35,000 to 45,000 clones, 80% to 90% being singletons. The clonotype comes from a man aged 35-49 years with active COVID-19. V and J are TRBV12-3 or TRBV12-4 and TRBJ1-5; tentatively, D is TRBD1 (5 bases). The specimen was peripheral blood. The CDR3 bases are TGTGCCAGCGCGGGACGGGGCAATCAGCCCCAGCATTTT. Translation: CASAGRGNQPQHF.